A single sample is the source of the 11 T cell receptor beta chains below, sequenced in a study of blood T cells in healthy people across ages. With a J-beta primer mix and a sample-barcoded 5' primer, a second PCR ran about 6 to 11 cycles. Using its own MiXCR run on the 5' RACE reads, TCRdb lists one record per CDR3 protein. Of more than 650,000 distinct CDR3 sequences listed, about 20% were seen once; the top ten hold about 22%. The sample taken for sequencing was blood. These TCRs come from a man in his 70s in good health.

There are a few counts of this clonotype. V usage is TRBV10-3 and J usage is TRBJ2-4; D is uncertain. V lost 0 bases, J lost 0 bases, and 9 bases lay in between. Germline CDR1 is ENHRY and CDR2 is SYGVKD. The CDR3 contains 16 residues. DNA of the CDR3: TGTGCCATCAGTGAGTCAAACGGTCTAGCCAAAAACATTCAGTACTTC. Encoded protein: CAISESNGLAKNIQYF.

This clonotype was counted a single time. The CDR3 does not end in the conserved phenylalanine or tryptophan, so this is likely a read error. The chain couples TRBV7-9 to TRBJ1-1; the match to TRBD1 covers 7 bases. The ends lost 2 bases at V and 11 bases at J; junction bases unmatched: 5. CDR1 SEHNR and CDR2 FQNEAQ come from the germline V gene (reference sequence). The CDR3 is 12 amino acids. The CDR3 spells CASSLTGAVAFY. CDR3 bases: TGTGCCAGCAGCTTAACAGGGGCTGTGGCTTTCTAT.

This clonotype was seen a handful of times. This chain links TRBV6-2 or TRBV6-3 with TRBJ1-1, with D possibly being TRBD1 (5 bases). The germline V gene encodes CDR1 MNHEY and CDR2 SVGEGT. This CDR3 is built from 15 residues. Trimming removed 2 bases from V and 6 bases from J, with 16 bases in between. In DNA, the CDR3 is TGTGCCAGCAGTTACCCCGCTCGGGGGAAGCCTGAAGCTTTCTTT. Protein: CASSYPARGKPEAFF.

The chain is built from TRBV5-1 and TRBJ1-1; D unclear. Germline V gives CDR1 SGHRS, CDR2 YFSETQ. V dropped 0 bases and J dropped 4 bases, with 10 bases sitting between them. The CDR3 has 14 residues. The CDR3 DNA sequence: TGCGCCAGCAGCTTGGAGACCCGGAGCACTGAAGCTTTCTTT. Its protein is CASSLETRSTEAFF.

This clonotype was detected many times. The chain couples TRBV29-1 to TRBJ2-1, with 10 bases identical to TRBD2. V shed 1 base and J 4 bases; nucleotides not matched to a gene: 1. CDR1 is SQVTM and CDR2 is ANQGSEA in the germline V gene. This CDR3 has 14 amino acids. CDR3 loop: CSVEVTSGYNEQFF. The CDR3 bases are TGCAGCGTTGAAGTGACTAGCGGGTACAATGAGCAGTTCTTC.

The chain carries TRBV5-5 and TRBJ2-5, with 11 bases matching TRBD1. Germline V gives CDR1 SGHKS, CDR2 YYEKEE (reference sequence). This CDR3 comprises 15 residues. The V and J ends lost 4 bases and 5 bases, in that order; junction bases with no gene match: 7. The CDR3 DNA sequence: TGTGCCAGCAGCCTAGGACAGGGGGCAAGGGAGACCCAGTACTTC. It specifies CASSLGQGARETQYF.

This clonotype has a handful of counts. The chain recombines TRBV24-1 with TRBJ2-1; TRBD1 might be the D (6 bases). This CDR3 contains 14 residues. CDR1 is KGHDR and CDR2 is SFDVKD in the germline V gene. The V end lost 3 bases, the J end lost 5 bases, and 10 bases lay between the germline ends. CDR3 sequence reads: CATSDADRHNEQFF. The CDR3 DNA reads TGTGCCACCAGTGATGCAGACAGGCACAATGAGCAGTTCTTC.

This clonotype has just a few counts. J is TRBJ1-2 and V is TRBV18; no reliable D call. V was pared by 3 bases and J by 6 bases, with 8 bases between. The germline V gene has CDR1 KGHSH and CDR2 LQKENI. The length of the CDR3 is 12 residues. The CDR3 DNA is TGTGCCAGCTCACCTCCTGTCGATGGCTACACCTTC. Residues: CASSPPVDGYTF.

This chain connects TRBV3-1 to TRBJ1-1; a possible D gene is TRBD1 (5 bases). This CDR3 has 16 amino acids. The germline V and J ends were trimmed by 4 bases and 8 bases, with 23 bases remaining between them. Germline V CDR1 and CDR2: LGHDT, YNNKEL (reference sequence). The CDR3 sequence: CASSLSGLGREGEAFF. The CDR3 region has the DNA TGTGCCAGCAGCCTCAGCGGTCTGGGCAGAGAGGGGGAAGCTTTCTTT.

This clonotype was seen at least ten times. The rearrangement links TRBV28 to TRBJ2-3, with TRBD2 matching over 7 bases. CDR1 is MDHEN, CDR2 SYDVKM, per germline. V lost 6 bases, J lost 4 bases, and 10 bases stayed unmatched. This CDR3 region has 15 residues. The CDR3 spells CASRPGTMGSDTQYF. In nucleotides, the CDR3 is TGTGCCAGCAGACCCGGGACTATGGGATCAGATACGCAGTATTTT.

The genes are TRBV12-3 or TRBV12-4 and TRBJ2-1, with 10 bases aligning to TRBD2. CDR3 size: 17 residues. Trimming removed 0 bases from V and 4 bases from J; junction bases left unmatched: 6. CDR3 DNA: TGTGCCAGCAGTTTAGCGCGCAGCGGGGGGGCTTACAATGAGCAGTTCTTC. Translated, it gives CASSLARSGGAYNEQFF.